This T cell receptor beta chain was found in a study of shared clonotypes between healthy human individuals. On the study more broadly: CD4 naive and memory got three plates each, CD8 naive two, CD8 memory one.

This clone was observed once. Naive CD8 populations comprised CD45RO-negative cells positively selected for CCR7, excluding terminally differentiated effector memory CD45RA+ cells. Measured with immunoSEQ multiplex PCR; TCRdb has only the in-frame clones, and not every one. The top ten clones hold 1% to 1.5% of a sample with 1.5 million to 2.5 million clones, approximately 94% of them seen once. The clonotype originates from a man between 18 and 29 years old in good health. The sample consisted of naive CD8+ T cells sorted from blood.

The CDR3 DNA reads as TGCAGCGCCCGAAGCAGGGAAGAGACTGGAAACACCATATATTTT. Protein sequence: CSARSREETGNTIYF. This chain joins TRBV29-1 and TRBJ1-3, with D possibly TRBD1 on 5 matching bases. Germline loops: CDR1 SQVTM, CDR2 ANQGSEA. V shed 7 bases and J shed 2 bases, with 18 bases lying between them. This CDR3 comprises 15 residues.